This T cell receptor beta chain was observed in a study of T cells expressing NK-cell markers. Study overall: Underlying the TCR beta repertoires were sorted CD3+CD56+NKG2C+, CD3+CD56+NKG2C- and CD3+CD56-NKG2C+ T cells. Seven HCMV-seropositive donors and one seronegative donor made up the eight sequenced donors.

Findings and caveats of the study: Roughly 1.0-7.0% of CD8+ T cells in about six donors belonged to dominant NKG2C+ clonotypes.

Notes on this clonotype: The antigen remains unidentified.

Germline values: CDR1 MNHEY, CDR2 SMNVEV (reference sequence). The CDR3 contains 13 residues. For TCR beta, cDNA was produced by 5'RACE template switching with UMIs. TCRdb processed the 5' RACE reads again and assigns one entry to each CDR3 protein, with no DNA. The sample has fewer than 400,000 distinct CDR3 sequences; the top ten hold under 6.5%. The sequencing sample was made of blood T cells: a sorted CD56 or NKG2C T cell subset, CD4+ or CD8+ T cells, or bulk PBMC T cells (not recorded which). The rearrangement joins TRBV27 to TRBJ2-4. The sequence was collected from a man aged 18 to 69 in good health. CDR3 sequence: CATRLLAKNIQYF.